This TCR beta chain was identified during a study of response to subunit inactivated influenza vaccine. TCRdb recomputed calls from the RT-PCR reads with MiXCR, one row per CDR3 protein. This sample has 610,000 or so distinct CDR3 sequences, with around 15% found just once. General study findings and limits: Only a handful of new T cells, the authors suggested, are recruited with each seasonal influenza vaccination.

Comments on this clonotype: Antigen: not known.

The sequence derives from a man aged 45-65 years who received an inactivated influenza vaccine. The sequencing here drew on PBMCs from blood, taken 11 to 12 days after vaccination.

Here the CDR3 reads CASSLGTLGAFF. The CDR3 DNA is TGTGCCAGCAGCTTAGGTACCCTGGGGGCTTTCTTT. V is TRBV7-2 and J is TRBJ1-1, with no clear D. CDR1 and CDR2 from the germline V gene are SGHTA and FQGNSA. The V gene lost 1 base and the J gene lost 11 bases, with 11 bases spanning the gap. This CDR3 is built from 12 residues.